A selection of T cell receptor beta chains follows, all from one sample in a study of T cell changes during pregnancy in multiple sclerosis. Method: immunoSEQ multiplex PCR; TCRdb's copy keeps in-frame clones and lacks some. The data contain under 85,000 clones, approximately 90% of them singletons. The sample in question was peripheral blood, obtained in the third trimester of pregnancy. Source of these receptors: a female donor with multiple sclerosis, enrolled in a pregnancy study. CDR3s include the opening cysteine and the closing phenylalanine or tryptophan. The D gene is left open where the match is weak. Clone size is stated in some rows and not others, as once, few, many or a class when expanded.

v_gene: TRBV14; d_gene: .; j_gene: TRBJ1-6; abundance: .; CDR3aa: CASSLGGSYFDSPLHF; CDR3nt: TGTGCCAGCAGCCTCGGAGGCAGTTATTTTGATTCACCCCTCCACTTT
v_gene: TRBV11-3; d_gene: .; j_gene: TRBJ2-7; abundance: once; CDR3aa: CASSLRGLSYEQYF; CDR3nt: TGTGCCAGCAGCCTACGCGGGTTGTCCTACGAGCAGTACTTC
v_gene: TRBV29-1; d_gene: .; j_gene: TRBJ2-3; abundance: .; CDR3aa: CSVDAGFTDTQYF; CDR3nt: TGCAGCGTTGATGCGGGTTTCACAGATACGCAGTATTTT
v_gene: TRBV2; d_gene: .; j_gene: TRBJ1-4; abundance: .; CDR3aa: CASSVQVPRYEKLFF; CDR3nt: TGTGCCAGCAGTGTTCAGGTACCGAGATATGAAAAACTGTTTTTT
v_gene: TRBV5-1; d_gene: .; j_gene: TRBJ1-1; abundance: .; CDR3aa: CASSPGNTEAFF; CDR3nt: TGCGCCAGCAGCCCAGGGAACACTGAAGCTTTCTTT
v_gene: TRBV7-6; d_gene: TRBD1; j_gene: TRBJ1-2; abundance: .; CDR3aa: CASSPRDRATNYGYTF; CDR3nt: TGTGCCAGCAGCCCCCGGGACAGGGCGACTAACTATGGCTACACCTTC
v_gene: TRBV4-3; d_gene: .; j_gene: TRBJ1-4; abundance: .; CDR3aa: CASSRNPEGEKLFF; CDR3nt: TGCGCCAGCAGCCGGAACCCGGAGGGAGAAAAACTGTTTTTT
v_gene: TRBV21-1; d_gene: .; j_gene: TRBJ2-1; abundance: .; CDR3aa: CASSYTSGRVSNEQFF; CDR3nt: TGTGCCAGCAGCTACACTAGCGGGAGGGTTTCCAATGAGCAGTTCTTC
v_gene: TRBV15; d_gene: .; j_gene: TRBJ1-3; abundance: .; CDR3aa: CATRTGSGNTIYF; CDR3nt: TGTGCCACCAGAACGGGATCTGGAAACACCATATATTTT
v_gene: TRBV6-5; d_gene: .; j_gene: TRBJ1-1; abundance: .; CDR3aa: CASSARGVMNTEAFF; CDR3nt: TGTGCCAGCAGTGCCAGAGGAGTCATGAACACTGAAGCTTTCTTT
v_gene: TRBV7-9; d_gene: .; j_gene: TRBJ1-1; abundance: .; CDR3aa: CASSLGGVQGYTEAFF; CDR3nt: TGTGCCAGCAGCTTAGGGGGGGTACAAGGATACACTGAAGCTTTCTTT
v_gene: TRBV7-9; d_gene: .; j_gene: TRBJ1-1; abundance: .; CDR3aa: CASSSGVDTEAFF; CDR3nt: TGTGCCAGCAGCTCAGGGGTGGACACTGAAGCTTTCTTT
v_gene: TRBV30; d_gene: TRBD1; j_gene: TRBJ2-5; abundance: .; CDR3aa: CAWSDHPGQLGETQYF; CDR3nt: TGTGCCTGGAGCGACCACCCGGGACAGCTTGGGGAGACCCAGTACTTC
v_gene: TRBV29-1; d_gene: TRBD1; j_gene: TRBJ2-7; abundance: .; CDR3aa: CSVSTGELYEQYF; CDR3nt: TGCAGCGTTTCTACAGGGGAACTCTACGAGCAGTACTTC
v_gene: TRBV29-1; d_gene: .; j_gene: TRBJ2-1; abundance: .; CDR3aa: CSVGDNEQFF; CDR3nt: TGCAGCGTTGGAGACAATGAGCAGTTCTTC
v_gene: TRBV19; d_gene: TRBD1; j_gene: TRBJ2-7; abundance: few; CDR3aa: CASSPGTGYEQYF; CDR3nt: TGTGCCAGTAGTCCGGGGACAGGGTACGAGCAGTACTTC
v_gene: TRBV19; d_gene: .; j_gene: TRBJ2-3; abundance: .; CDR3aa: CASRMTGQSTDTQYF; CDR3nt: TGTGCCAGTAGGATGACCGGACAGTCCACAGATACGCAGTATTTT
v_gene: TRBV5-8; d_gene: TRBD1; j_gene: TRBJ1-1; abundance: once; CDR3aa: CASSLTRGFTEAFF; CDR3nt: TGTGCCAGCAGCTTGACCAGGGGGTTCACTGAAGCTTTCTTT
v_gene: TRBV7-6; d_gene: TRBD2; j_gene: TRBJ2-7; abundance: .; CDR3aa: CASSLSGSYEQYF; CDR3nt: TGTGCCAGCAGCTTGAGCGGGAGCTACGAGCAGTACTTC
v_gene: TRBV6-1; d_gene: TRBD2; j_gene: TRBJ2-7; abundance: .; CDR3aa: CASSESQLAGEGYEQYF; CDR3nt: TGTGCCAGCAGTGAGTCCCAACTAGCGGGAGAAGGCTACGAGCAGTACTTC
v_gene: TRBV7-9; d_gene: .; j_gene: TRBJ1-5; abundance: .; CDR3aa: CASSVTGNQPQHF; CDR3nt: TGTGCCAGCAGCGTAACAGGCAATCAGCCCCAGCATTTT
v_gene: TRBV6-1; d_gene: .; j_gene: TRBJ2-3; abundance: .; CDR3aa: CASTFQSSTDTQYF; CDR3nt: TGTGCCAGCACCTTCCAGTCAAGCACAGATACGCAGTATTTT
v_gene: TRBV27; d_gene: .; j_gene: TRBJ1-4; abundance: .; CDR3aa: CASSRGEKLFF; CDR3nt: TGTGCCAGCAGTCGCGGTGAAAAACTGTTTTTT
v_gene: TRBV4-3; d_gene: TRBD1; j_gene: TRBJ2-2; abundance: .; CDR3aa: CASSQPDRGGTGELFF; CDR3nt: TGCGCCAGCAGCCAACCCGACAGGGGGGGTACCGGGGAGCTGTTTTTT
v_gene: TRBV4-2; d_gene: TRBD2; j_gene: TRBJ2-1; abundance: once; CDR3aa: CASSQDALAVYNEQFF; CDR3nt: TGTGCCAGCAGCCAAGATGCACTAGCGGTATACAATGAGCAGTTCTTC
v_gene: TRBV11-1; d_gene: TRBD2; j_gene: TRBJ2-5; abundance: .; CDR3aa: CASSPAPPLAGHLETQYF; CDR3nt: TGTGCCAGCAGCCCAGCCCCTCCACTAGCGGGCCATTTAGAGACCCAGTACTTC
v_gene: TRBV7-3; d_gene: .; j_gene: TRBJ1-6; abundance: .; CDR3aa: CASSPGHNNSPLHF; CDR3nt: TGTGCCAGCAGCCCAGGACACAATAATTCACCCCTCCACTTT
v_gene: TRBV5-1; d_gene: TRBD1; j_gene: TRBJ2-2; abundance: .; CDR3aa: CASSLQGGATTGELFF; CDR3nt: TGCGCCAGCAGCTTACAGGGGGGTGCGACCACCGGGGAGCTGTTTTTT
v_gene: TRBV6-1; d_gene: .; j_gene: TRBJ1-4; abundance: few; CDR3aa: CASSVTATNEKLFF; CDR3nt: TGTGCCAGCAGTGTGACAGCAACTAATGAAAAACTGTTTTTT
v_gene: TRBV19; d_gene: .; j_gene: TRBJ2-6; abundance: .; CDR3aa: CASSRRASAGANVLTF; CDR3nt: TGTGCCAGTAGTCGCAGGGCGTCGGCTGGGGCCAACGTCCTGACTTTC
v_gene: TRBV7-9; d_gene: .; j_gene: TRBJ1-5; abundance: .; CDR3aa: CASSLGGGGAISNQPQHF; CDR3nt: TGTGCCAGCAGCTTAGGAGGCGGGGGCGCGATTAGCAATCAGCCCCAGCATTTT
v_gene: TRBV18; d_gene: .; j_gene: TRBJ1-1; abundance: .; CDR3aa: CASSPGHPLNTEAFF; CDR3nt: TGTGCCAGCTCACCTGGACACCCCCTGAACACTGAAGCTTTCTTT
v_gene: TRBV10-3; d_gene: .; j_gene: TRBJ2-3; abundance: .; CDR3aa: CATEEAGTQYF; CDR3nt: TGTGCCACAGAGGAGGCGGGTACGCAGTATTTT
v_gene: TRBV5-4; d_gene: .; j_gene: TRBJ1-5; abundance: .; CDR3aa: CASSLDGERFHQPQHF; CDR3nt: TGTGCCAGCAGCTTGGACGGGGAACGGTTTCATCAGCCCCAGCATTTT
v_gene: TRBV4-2; d_gene: TRBD2; j_gene: TRBJ2-1; abundance: .; CDR3aa: CASSQDPSGGRNEQFF; CDR3nt: TGTGCCAGCAGCCAAGATCCATCGGGGGGGCGGAATGAGCAGTTCTTC
v_gene: TRBV6-5; d_gene: TRBD2; j_gene: TRBJ2-3; abundance: .; CDR3aa: CASSPSAGSTDTQYF; CDR3nt: TGTGCCAGCAGCCCCTCAGCGGGAAGCACAGATACGCAGTATTTT
v_gene: TRBV30; d_gene: .; j_gene: TRBJ1-6; abundance: .; CDR3aa: CAWSGDNSPLHF; CDR3nt: TGTGCCTGGAGCGGGGATAATTCACCCCTCCACTTT
v_gene: TRBV5-5; d_gene: .; j_gene: TRBJ1-6; abundance: once; CDR3aa: CASSEAGLDSPLHF; CDR3nt: TGTGCCAGCAGCGAAGCGGGACTTGATTCACCCCTCCACTTT
v_gene: TRBV7-8; d_gene: TRBD1; j_gene: TRBJ2-3; abundance: .; CDR3aa: CASSIGGADTQYF; CDR3nt: TGTGCCAGCAGCATAGGGGGCGCAGATACGCAGTATTTT
v_gene: TRBV5-6; d_gene: TRBD1; j_gene: TRBJ2-1; abundance: .; CDR3aa: CASSLAEGTDINEQFF; CDR3nt: TGTGCCAGCAGCTTGGCTGAAGGGACAGATATCAATGAGCAGTTCTTC
v_gene: TRBV28; d_gene: .; j_gene: TRBJ1-2; abundance: .; CDR3aa: CASSLTQGGGYTF; CDR3nt: TGTGCCAGCAGTTTAACCCAGGGTGGCGGCTACACCTTC
v_gene: TRBV18; d_gene: .; j_gene: TRBJ1-5; abundance: .; CDR3aa: CASSPVEGNQPQHF; CDR3nt: TGTGCCAGCTCACCAGTCGAGGGAAATCAGCCCCAGCATTTT
v_gene: TRBV12-5; d_gene: TRBD2; j_gene: TRBJ2-5; abundance: few; CDR3aa: CASGLGRGVVETQYF; CDR3nt: TGTGCTAGTGGTTTGGGGCGGGGGGTGGTAGAGACCCAGTACTTC
v_gene: TRBV29-1; d_gene: TRBD1; j_gene: TRBJ2-6; abundance: .; CDR3aa: CSVSEGQGISGANVLTF; CDR3nt: TGCAGCGTTTCGGAAGGACAGGGGATCTCTGGGGCCAACGTCCTGACTTTC
v_gene: TRBV5-1; d_gene: TRBD1; j_gene: TRBJ1-2; abundance: .; CDR3aa: CASSSGQGVVAF; CDR3nt: TGCGCCAGCAGCTCTGGACAGGGGGTTGTTGCCTTC
v_gene: TRBV6-5; d_gene: .; j_gene: TRBJ1-2; abundance: few; CDR3aa: CASSYGVGDGYTF; CDR3nt: TGTGCCAGCAGTTATGGGGTAGGGGATGGCTACACCTTC
v_gene: TRBV5-1; d_gene: TRBD2; j_gene: TRBJ2-7; abundance: .; CDR3aa: CASSLARLAGAKDEQYF; CDR3nt: TGCGCCAGCAGCTTGGCCAGACTAGCGGGAGCTAAGGACGAGCAGTACTTC
v_gene: TRBV6-6; d_gene: .; j_gene: TRBJ2-2; abundance: .; CDR3aa: CASSPRADTGELFF; CDR3nt: TGTGCCAGCAGTCCCAGGGCAGACACCGGGGAGCTGTTTTTT
v_gene: TRBV4-1; d_gene: .; j_gene: TRBJ1-3; abundance: .; CDR3aa: CASSQERRSSGNTIYF; CDR3nt: TGCGCCAGCAGCCAAGAGCGGCGGAGCTCTGGAAACACCATATATTTT
v_gene: TRBV27; d_gene: .; j_gene: TRBJ1-4; abundance: .; CDR3aa: CATCGGEGEKLFF; CDR3nt: TGTGCCACGTGCGGCGGGGAGGGAGAAAAACTGTTTTTT
v_gene: TRBV6-5; d_gene: TRBD1; j_gene: TRBJ2-5; abundance: .; CDR3aa: CASSSGTGGQETQYF; CDR3nt: TGTGCCAGCAGCTCCGGGACAGGGGGGCAAGAGACCCAGTACTTC
v_gene: TRBV28; d_gene: TRBD1; j_gene: TRBJ2-7; abundance: .; CDR3aa: CASSLFGTGISYEQYF; CDR3nt: TGTGCCAGCAGTTTATTCGGGACAGGGATTTCCTACGAGCAGTACTTC
v_gene: TRBV11-1; d_gene: .; j_gene: TRBJ1-2; abundance: few; CDR3aa: CASSHYTLANYGYTF; CDR3nt: TGTGCCAGCAGCCACTATACTCTAGCTAACTATGGCTACACCTTC
v_gene: TRBV29-1; d_gene: .; j_gene: TRBJ2-5; abundance: .; CDR3aa: CSVEQGQVRTGETQYF; CDR3nt: TGCAGCGTTGAACAGGGACAAGTAAGAACGGGGGAGACCCAGTACTTC
v_gene: TRBV30; d_gene: .; j_gene: TRBJ1-6; abundance: .; CDR3aa: CACGGGVVSNSPLHF; CDR3nt: TGTGCCTGCGGAGGGGGGGTCGTTTCGAATTCACCCCTCCACTTT
v_gene: TRBV7-9; d_gene: .; j_gene: TRBJ2-7; abundance: .; CDR3aa: CASSLQGDEQYF; CDR3nt: TGTGCCAGCAGCCTCCAAGGGGATGAGCAGTACTTC
v_gene: TRBV7-9; d_gene: TRBD2; j_gene: TRBJ2-2; abundance: .; CDR3aa: CASRGRVSNTGELFF; CDR3nt: TGTGCCAGCAGAGGGAGGGTATCGAACACCGGGGAGCTGTTTTTT
v_gene: TRBV7-6; d_gene: .; j_gene: TRBJ2-7; abundance: .; CDR3aa: CASSLAGGREQYF; CDR3nt: TGTGCCAGCAGCTTAGCGGGAGGCCGCGAGCAGTACTTC